These 30 T cell receptor beta chains originate from one sample sequenced in a study of regulatory T cells in long-lasting Graves disease. The time point here: persistent/refractory GD, antithyroid drugs over 5 years with positive TRAb. Extracted RNA from PBMCs served as the source of the TCR library. iRepertoire HTBI primers and Arm-PCR of CDR3 regions built TCR beta libraries. One entry per CDR3 protein, called by TCRdb with MiXCR from the multiplex PCR reads. The table has fewer than 450,000 distinct CDR3 sequences, more than 20% seen once; the top ten hold around 20%. Source: peripheral blood mononuclear cells (PBMCs), taken when the disease was refractory, from a patient treated with antithyroid drugs. These receptors came from a female donor with Graves disease.

This clonotype has a handful of counts. This chain uses TRBV20-1 with TRBJ2-5; tentative D call: TRBD2 (6 bases). The germline V gene encodes CDR1 DFQATT and CDR2 SNEGSKA (reference sequence). V was cut by 6 bases and J by 1 base, with 12 bases left in between. The CDR3 spans 13 residues. CDR3 bases: TGCAGTGCCGTCCGGGACTTCCAAGAGACCCAGTACTTC. Translating it yields CSAVRDFQETQYF.

The CDR3 DNA reads as TGTGCCAGCACTCCAACCCCGGGGCTAGCGGGCCTATCTTACGAGCAGTACTTC. As protein: CASTPTPGLAGLSYEQYF. The chain employs TRBV12-3 or TRBV12-4 and TRBJ2-7, with 8 bases identical to TRBD2. With 7 bases clipped from V and 4 bases from J, the junction kept 21 bases outside the gene matches. This CDR3 has 18 amino acids.

This chain connects TRBV7-2 to TRBJ2-3, with D tentatively TRBD1 (5 bases). The CDR3 contains 13 residues. Germline V gene sequence: CDR1 SGHTA, CDR2 FQGNSA. With 5 bases removed from V and 4 bases from J, the gap between germline ends came to 10 bases. CDR3 in amino acids: CASSALGPDTQYF. CDR3 DNA: TGTGCCAGCAGCGCCTTGGGGCCAGATACGCAGTATTTT.

This clonotype came up many times. This sequence joins TRBV7-9 and TRBJ2-5; D not certain. The germline V gene has CDR1 SEHNR and CDR2 FQNEAQ (reference sequence). CDR3 length equals 13 residues. V lost 3 bases and J lost 2, with 7 bases in between. The CDR3 protein is CASSFRRQETQYF. CDR3 in DNA: TGTGCCAGCAGCTTCAGACGGCAAGAGACCCAGTACTTC.

The chain is built from TRBV3-1 and TRBJ2-1; D not resolved. Germline CDR1 and CDR2: LGHDT and YNNKEL (reference sequence). This CDR3 has 15 amino acids. V shed 0 bases and J shed 8 bases, with 14 bases lying between them. CDR3 coding DNA: TGTGCCAGCAGCCAAGATCCGGGTCCGCCCCATGAGCAGTTCTTC. It is translated as CASSQDPGPPHEQFF.

This clonotype was picked up one time. A single base separates this from a much larger clone, so it may be a read error. V and J are TRBV29-1 and TRBJ2-5; TRBD2 is a possible D gene (5 bases). Germline CDR1 reads SQVTM; CDR2 reads ANQGSEA. The CDR3 contains 11 residues. The CDR3 DNA is TGCAGCGTTCTACAGAGGGAGACCCCGTACTTC. This codes for CSVLQRETPYF.

This chain links TRBV7-6 with TRBJ2-6; D gene unclear. Trimming stripped 5 bases from V and 2 bases from J, with 13 bases between. Germline V gives CDR1 SGHVS, CDR2 FNYEAQ. The CDR3 length is 16 residues. The CDR3: CASSPSTSAGANVLTF. The CDR3 DNA sequence: TGTGCCAGCAGCCCATCGACATCAGCTGGGGCCAACGTCCTGACTTTC.

At least ten counts were recorded for this clonotype. The chain uses TRBV3-1 and TRBJ2-7; D perhaps matches TRBD2 (5 bases). V lost 1 base and J lost 2, with 12 bases in between. The germline V gene encodes CDR1 LGHDT and CDR2 YNNKEL (reference sequence). CDR3 length equals 15 residues. The CDR3 here is CASSQGIGSAYEQYF. The CDR3 DNA is TGTGCCAGCAGCCAAGGGATAGGGAGCGCCTACGAGCAGTACTTC.

This clonotype was observed a few times. Mismatch with germline at one junction end may stem from a read error. J is TRBJ1-5 and V is TRBV10-3; D is unclear. This CDR3 has 15 amino acids. Germline loops: CDR1 ENHRY, CDR2 SYGVKD. CDR3 DNA: TGTGCCATCAGCGAGTCATTTCATAGCAATCAGCCCCAGCATTTT. Its protein product is CAISESFHSNQPQHF.

V is TRBV30 and J is TRBJ2-1, with a weak D call TRBD1 (6 bases). V was shortened by 5 bases and J by 6 bases, with 20 bases between the two germline ends. CDR3 length: 15 amino acids. CDR1 and CDR2 (germline): GTSNPN, SVGIG (reference sequence). The CDR3 is CAWWDWTLGGNEQFF. The CDR3 DNA reads TGTGCCTGGTGGGATTGGACTCTAGGGGGCAATGAGCAGTTCTTC. Based on the CDR3 plus reference TRBV30 and TRBJ2-1, the full variable domain is SQTIHQWPATLVQPVGSPLSLECTVEGTSNPNLYWYRQAAGRGLQLLFYSVGIGQISSEVPQNLSASRPQDRQFILSSKKLLLSDSGFYLCAWWDWTLGGNEQFFGPGTRLTVL.

This clonotype was observed many times. For the CDR3, the DNA is TGTGCCTGGAGTGACAGCTACGAGCAGTACTTC. This gives the protein CAWSDSYEQYF. The genes are TRBV30 and TRBJ2-7; no firm D call. The CDR3 contains 11 residues. The germline V gene encodes CDR1 GTSNPN and CDR2 SVGIG (reference sequence). Trimming removed 1 base from V and 3 bases from J, with 4 bases in between. The entire variable domain, with the rest obtained from reference TRBV30 and TRBJ2-7, is as follows: SQTIHQWPATLVQPVGSPLSLECTVEGTSNPNLYWYRQAAGRGLQLLFYSVGIGQISSEVPQNLSASRPQDRQFILSSKKLLLSDSGFYLCAWSDSYEQYFGPGTRLTVT.

The chain has TRBV9 and TRBJ2-6; D may be TRBD2 (5 bases). This CDR3 spans 17 amino acids. V dropped 7 bases and J dropped 1 base, with 18 bases sitting between them. Germline V gene data show CDR1 as SGDLS and CDR2 as YYNGEE. CDR3 sequence: CASSPRGPSSGANVLTF. DNA of the CDR3: TGTGCCAGCTCCCCCCGGGGTCCGTCGTCTGGGGCCAACGTCCTGACTTTC.

The chain combines TRBV6-1 with TRBJ1-1; TRBD1 is a possible D gene (6 bases). The CDR3 contains 15 residues. Trimming took off 7 bases at V and 1 base at J, with 16 bases between the two ends. The germline V gene encodes CDR1 MNHNS and CDR2 SASEGT. The CDR3 DNA sequence: TGTGCCAGCAAAATGACCGGGACACCGAACACTGAAGCTTTCTTT. This gives the protein CASKMTGTPNTEAFF.

This clonotype came up many times. The rearrangement uses TRBV7-2 and TRBJ2-2; D gene unclear. Germline CDR1 reads SGHTA; CDR2 reads FQGNSA. Trimming pared 2 bases from V and 5 bases from J, leaving 12 bases between. This CDR3 is built from 15 residues. CDR3 region: CASSLKQFGTGELFF. The CDR3 nucleotides read TGTGCCAGCAGCTTAAAACAGTTTGGGACCGGGGAGCTGTTTTTT.

This clonotype was picked up a small number of times. The chain has TRBV7-6 and TRBJ2-5; 8 bases line up with TRBD2. V lost 5 bases and J lost 4; bases outside the gene matches: 15. This CDR3 comprises 17 residues. Germline V gene data show CDR1 as SGHVS and CDR2 as FNYEAQ. The CDR3 nucleotides are TGTGCCAGCAGCCCGCGGTCTACGGGAGGGCCTTCAGAGACCCAGTACTTC. Its protein is CASSPRSTGGPSETQYF.

This clonotype was counted ten times or more. This chain joins TRBV20-1 and TRBJ1-5, with no clear D. CDR1 is DFQATT and CDR2 is SNEGSKA in the germline V gene (reference sequence). The germline V and J ends were trimmed by 2 bases and 7 bases, with 12 bases remaining between them. The CDR3 consists of 13 residues. CDR3 region: CSARLGIWQPQHF. The DNA of the CDR3 is TGCAGTGCTAGATTGGGGATTTGGCAGCCCCAGCATTTT.

This clonotype was detected many times. The chain uses TRBV11-2 and TRBJ2-7; 12 nucleotides match TRBD1. The CDR3 length is 15 residues. V shed 1 base and J 10 bases; nucleotides not matched to a gene: 8. From germline, CDR1 is SGHAT and CDR2 FQNNGV. DNA of the CDR3: TGTGCCAGCAGCTTAGCCACGGGACAGGGGGCCCAACAGTACTTC. It is translated as CASSLATGQGAQQYF.

This clonotype was seen repeatedly, ten times or more. The rearrangement uses TRBV7-2 and TRBJ1-1, with D possibly matching TRBD1 (6 bases). The CDR3 spans 15 residues. In germline, CDR1 is SGHTA, CDR2 FQGNSA. Trimming took off 3 bases at V and 0 bases at J, with 11 bases between the two ends. The CDR3 region is CASSLEGGMNTEAFF. Here the CDR3 DNA reads TGTGCCAGCAGCTTGGAAGGGGGGATGAACACTGAAGCTTTCTTT.

J is TRBJ1-4 and V is TRBV7-3; D call uncertain. Germline assignment: CDR1 SGHTA and CDR2 FQGTGA. CDR3 length: 19 amino acids. With 4 bases removed from V and 0 bases from J, the gap between germline ends came to 21 bases. The DNA for the CDR3 is TGTGCCAGCAGCTCCCCAGACCCGACGGCTCGTGCAACTAATGAAAAACTGTTTTTT. Protein product: CASSSPDPTARATNEKLFF.

This clonotype was seen a few times. The rearrangement uses TRBV20-1 and TRBJ2-7; 9 bases are a match to TRBD1. CDR3 length: 13 amino acids. The germline gives CDR1 DFQATT, CDR2 SNEGSKA (reference sequence). The V and J ends lost 6 bases and 6 bases, in that order; junction bases with no gene match: 9. The CDR3 sequence: CSAGQGLASEQYF. The CDR3, as DNA: TGCAGTGCCGGACAGGGGTTAGCGAGCGAGCAGTACTTC.

This clonotype was counted between two and nine times. V is TRBV7-2 and J is TRBJ1-6, with a possible D match to TRBD1 (6 bases). CDR1 and CDR2 from the germline V gene are SGHTA and FQGNSA. The CDR3 covers 16 residues. Trimming took off 2 bases at V and 7 bases at J, with 15 bases between the two ends. CDR3: CASSLPPGHANSPLHF. CDR3 bases: TGTGCCAGCAGCTTACCTCCGGGACACGCAAATTCACCCCTCCACTTT.

This chain joins TRBV3-2 and TRBJ2-7; the table's TRBD2 call for D was not verified on the DNA. TRBV3-2 corresponds to a pseudogene. The CDR3 loop spans 19 amino acids. CDR3 in DNA: TGTGCCAGCAGCCAAGTCAACGGACTTGCCCAGCGGGCCCCCTACGAGCAGTACTTC. It specifies CASSQVNGLAQRAPYEQYF.

This clonotype showed up many times. This chain uses TRBV12-3 or TRBV12-4 with TRBJ2-7; 10 nucleotides align to TRBD2. The V gene end was trimmed by 5 bases and the J gene end by 2 bases; junction bases not matched to a gene: 6. The CDR3 contains 15 residues. CDR3: CASSPQREGPYEQYF. In DNA, the CDR3 is TGTGCCAGCAGTCCCCAGCGGGAGGGCCCCTACGAGCAGTACTTC.

About this clonotype itself: A read error is possible here, since a much larger clone lies one base away. The chain is built from TRBV20-1 and TRBJ1-5; TRBD1 matches at 7 bases. The CDR3 has 14 amino acids. Germline values: CDR1 DFQATT, CDR2 SNEGSKA (reference sequence). Losses at the gene ends were 0 bases for V and 1 base for J; bases not matched to a gene: 0. This CDR3 is CSARETGSNQPQHF. DNA of the CDR3: TGCAGTGCTAGAGAGACAGGGAGCAATCAGCCCCAGCATTTT.

This clonotype was counted ten times or more. The genes are TRBV7-2 and TRBJ1-2, with unresolved D. The CDR3 loop spans 15 amino acids. Trimming took off 5 bases at V and 3 bases at J, with 16 bases between the two ends. Per the germline V gene, CDR1 is SGHTA and CDR2 is FQGNSA. CDR3 sequence reads: CASSLYMVADYGYTF. The CDR3 DNA follows: TGTGCCAGCAGCCTATACATGGTGGCGGACTATGGCTACACCTTC.

The J gene is TRBJ2-1, the V gene TRBV2; tentative D call: TRBD2 (5 bases). From germline, CDR1 is SNHLY and CDR2 FYNNEI. The V gene lost 3 bases and the J gene lost 0 bases, with 12 bases spanning the gap. The CDR3 sequence is 16 residues long. Here the CDR3 reads CASSDGLVSSYNEQFF. As DNA, the CDR3 is TGTGCCAGCAGTGACGGACTGGTTAGCTCCTACAATGAGCAGTTCTTC.

This clonotype came up many times. The CDR3 DNA reads TGCAGTGCTAGAGTAGCGGGAAGCACCGGGGAGCTGTTTTTT. Translation: CSARVAGSTGELFF. The chain is built from TRBV20-1 and TRBJ2-2; TRBD2 aligns across 8 bases. V was clipped by 1 base and J by 4 bases; unmatched bases: 2. Germline CDR1 and CDR2: DFQATT and SNEGSKA (reference sequence). The length of the CDR3 is 14 residues.

This clonotype turned up a few times. The rearrangement joins TRBV27 to TRBJ2-5; D tentatively reads TRBD1 or TRBD2 (5 bases each). V shed 4 bases and J shed 3 bases, with 15 bases lying between them. Germline V gene data show CDR1 as MNHEY and CDR2 as SMNVEV (reference sequence). The length of the CDR3 is 15 residues. Written as DNA, the CDR3 is TGTGCCAGCAGTTCTGCCGGGGCTGGGAAAGAGACCCAGTACTTC. It encodes CASSSAGAGKETQYF.

This clonotype was detected ten times or more. This chain's CDR3 is CASSFTGAREQYF. For the CDR3, the DNA is TGTGCCAGCAGCTTTACAGGGGCGCGTGAGCAGTACTTC. This chain links TRBV11-2 with TRBJ2-7; 7 bases are a match to TRBD1. Unmatched junction bases numbered 6, after V lost 3 bases and J lost 7 bases. Germline CDR1 and CDR2: SGHAT and FQNNGV. The CDR3 length is 13 residues.

In this sample, this clonotype turned up many times. The chain uses TRBV2 and TRBJ2-2, with 7 bases that match TRBD2. V lost 4 bases to trimming and J lost 1 base; unmatched junction nucleotides: 12. CDR3 length: 18 amino acids. Germline CDR1 SNHLY, CDR2 FYNNEI. The CDR3 sequence: CASSVFRSGGLNTGELFF. For the CDR3, the DNA is TGTGCCAGCAGTGTATTCAGGTCGGGGGGACTGAACACCGGGGAGCTGTTTTTT.